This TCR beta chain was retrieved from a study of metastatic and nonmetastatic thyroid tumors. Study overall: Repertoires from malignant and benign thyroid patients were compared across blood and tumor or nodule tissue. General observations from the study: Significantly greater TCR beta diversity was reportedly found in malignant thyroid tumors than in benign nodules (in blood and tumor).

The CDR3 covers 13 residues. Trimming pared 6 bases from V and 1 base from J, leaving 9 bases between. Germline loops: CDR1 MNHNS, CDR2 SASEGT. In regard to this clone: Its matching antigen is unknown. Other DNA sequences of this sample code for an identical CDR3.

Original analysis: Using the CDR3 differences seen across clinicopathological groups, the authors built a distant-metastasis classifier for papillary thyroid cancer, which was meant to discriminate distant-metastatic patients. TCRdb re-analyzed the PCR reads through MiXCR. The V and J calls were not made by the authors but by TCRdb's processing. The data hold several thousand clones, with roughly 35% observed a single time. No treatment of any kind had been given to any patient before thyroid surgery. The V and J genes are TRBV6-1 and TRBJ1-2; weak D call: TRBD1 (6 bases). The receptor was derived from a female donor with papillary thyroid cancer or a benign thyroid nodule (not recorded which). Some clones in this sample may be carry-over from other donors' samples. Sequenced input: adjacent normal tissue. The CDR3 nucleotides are TGTGCCAGCAGACAGGGATTTAACTATGGCTACACCTTC. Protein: CASRQGFNYGYTF.